This T cell receptor beta chain was profiled in a study of vaccination effects on CD4 cells after COVID-19. Study information: The cohort was immunized with two doses of either the BNT162b2 or mRNA-1273 vaccine. Supplemented with roughly 10 IU/ml IL-2 and approximately 10 ug/ml peptides, two million PBMC per well were kept in culture. Study-level points and caveats: In the late period after vaccination, infection- and vaccine-induced clones contracted markedly.

An approximately 10-day culture period preceded the isolation of CD4+ T cells. Clones were read by immunoSEQ multiplex PCR, and TCRdb kept only the in-frame ones, dropping some. Of 50,000 to 70,000 clones in the sample, approximately 70% are singletons; the top ten hold approximately 20%. The V end was cut by 0 bases, the J end by 8 bases, with 7 bases between. Germline lookup yields CDR1 MNHNY and CDR2 SVGAGI (reference sequence). CDR3 length: 13 residues. Regarding this clone: Its antigen is still unknown.

The sequencing used CD4+ T cells from PBMCs cultured without peptide, collected before COVID-19 vaccination. This TCR derives from a human donor who had a prior SARS-CoV-2 infection. The V call is TRBV6-6, the J call TRBJ1-4; D possibly corresponds to TRBD1 (5 bases). For the CDR3, the DNA is TGTGCCAGCAGTTACTCCAGGGTAGAAAAACTGTTTTTT. It encodes CASSYSRVEKLFF.